The rows below give T cell receptor beta chains drawn from one sample of a study of T cells in Graves' hyperthyroidism and ophthalmopathy. MiXCR, applied by TCRdb to the multiplex PCR reads, yields one record per CDR3 protein. The data contain about 640,000 distinct CDR3 sequences, less than 25% of them singletons. Sequencing used blood. These receptors were collected from a man between 25 and 39 years old with Graves' ophthalmopathy. Each CDR3 is given with its conserved first and last residue. The order of the fields is D gene, V gene, clone size, J gene, CDR3 protein, CDR3 DNA. The D gene is left open where the match is weak. A row's size may be missing; if present it is once, few, many or a size class.

.	TRBV28	many	TRBJ1-5	CASSSPILQTENQPQHF	TGTGCCAGCAGTTCGCCCATTTTACAAACGGAAAATCAGCCCCAGCATTTT
TRBD2	TRBV7-2	few	TRBJ2-7	CASSLPGTSGSRQYF	TGTGCCAGCAGCCTCCCCGGGACTAGCGGGAGTCGGCAGTACTTC
.	TRBV28	.	TRBJ2-2	CASSLSPGTGELFF	TGTGCCAGCAGTTTATCACCTGGGACCGGGGAGCTGTTTTTT
.	TRBV25-1	few	TRBJ1-2	CASSEFESGYTF	TGTGCCAGCAGTGAATTCGAAAGCGGCTACACCTTC
.	TRBV11-1	.	TRBJ2-6	CASSSQQGSGANVLTF	TGTGCCAGCAGCTCGCAACAGGGCTCCGGGGCCAACGTCCTGACTTTC
.	TRBV27	few	TRBJ2-7	CASSLSYRGSYEQYF	TGTGCCAGCAGTTTATCGTACCGGGGCTCCTACGAGCAGTACTTC
.	TRBV28	many	TRBJ1-2	CASSLRGSGYTF	TGTGCCAGCAGTTTACGGGGTAGCGGCTACACCTTC
.	TRBV28	few	TRBJ1-5	CASSLLDGAQHF	TGTGCCAGCAGTTTATTGGACGGGGCCCAGCATTTT
.	TRBV10-3	few	TRBJ2-1	CAISPGVESWQFF	TGTGCCATCAGCCCGGGAGTGGAATCGTGGCAGTTCTTC
TRBD1	TRBV5-4	.	TRBJ2-5	CASSLTPAGGSYGTQYF	TGTGCCAGCAGCTTGACGCCCGCAGGGGGATCTTACGGGACCCAGTACTTC
TRBD1	TRBV7-2	many	TRBJ2-7	CASSTTGVPYEQYF	TGTGCCAGCAGCACCACAGGGGTCCCCTACGAGCAGTACTTC
TRBD2	TRBV5-6	.	TRBJ2-1	CASSSLKRTSGSPAYNEQFF	TGTGCCAGCAGCTCCCTAAAGAGGACTAGCGGGAGTCCTGCCTACAATGAGCAGTTCTTC
.	TRBV12-3/TRBV12-4	many	TRBJ1-1	CASNPSGVPGTEAFF	TGTGCCAGCAACCCTTCTGGGGTTCCTGGCACTGAAGCTTTCTTT
.	TRBV11-2	.	TRBJ2-1	CASSSPASSVEQFF	TGTGCCAGCAGCTCCCCAGCGTCCTCGGTTGAGCAGTTCTTC
.	TRBV6-2/TRBV6-3	few	TRBJ2-7	CASSYSAAGGEYEQYF	TGTGCCAGCAGTTACTCTGCGGCCGGGGGCGAATACGAGCAGTACTTC
.	TRBV29-1	few	TRBJ1-1	CSVVDGLNTEAFF	TGCAGCGTTGTAGACGGGCTGAACACTGAAGCTTTCTTT
.	TRBV27	.	TRBJ1-6	CASSPDRVLNSPLHF	TGTGCCAGCAGTCCAGACCGGGTCCTAAATTCACCCCTCCACTTT
TRBD1	TRBV7-2	.	TRBJ2-1	CASSFGLVGQGYRNEQFF	TGTGCCAGCAGCTTTGGACTGGTGGGACAGGGGTACAGGAATGAGCAGTTCTTC
TRBD2	TRBV7-9	many	TRBJ2-1	CASTLLAGANNEQFF	TGTGCCAGCACGCTACTAGCGGGAGCAAACAATGAGCAGTTCTTC
.	TRBV3-1	.	TRBJ2-7	CASSQLGQGRYSEQYF	TGTGCCAGCAGCCAACTCGGGCAGGGCAGGTATAGCGAGCAGTACTTC
.	TRBV28	few	TRBJ2-1	CASRPGTINEQFF	TGTGCCAGCAGACCCGGGACCATCAATGAGCAGTTCTTC
.	TRBV6-6	.	TRBJ1-5	CASSYPPGWYSNQPQHF	TGTGCCAGCAGTTACCCCCCCGGGTGGTATAGCAATCAGCCCCAGCATTTT
.	TRBV30	few	TRBJ1-5	CAWSVSQNQPQHF	TGTGCCTGGAGTGTAAGCCAAAATCAGCCCCAGCATTTT
.	TRBV6-1	few	TRBJ2-7	CASGRTEQYF	TGTGCCAGTGGGCGTACGGAGCAGTACTTC
TRBD2	TRBV18	few	TRBJ2-5	CASSPRTSGSGETQYF	TGTGCCAGCTCACCCCGGACTAGCGGGAGCGGGGAGACCCAGTACTTC
.	TRBV9	.	TRBJ2-2	CASSVTGVGTGELFF	TGTGCCAGCAGCGTAACCGGGGTCGGCACCGGGGAGCTGTTTTTT
.	TRBV5-8	.	TRBJ1-5	CASSLATGSGNQPQHF	TGTGCCAGCAGCTTGGCCACAGGGAGCGGCAATCAGCCCCAGCATTTT
TRBD1	TRBV28	many	TRBJ1-1	CASSTRQGMNTEAFF	TGTGCCAGCAGTACCCGACAGGGGATGAACACTGAAGCTTTCTTT
.	TRBV19	once	TRBJ2-3	CASSISGGLARSDTQYF	TGTGCCAGTAGTATTTCCGGCGGTTTGGCTCGCTCAGATACGCAGTATTTT
.	TRBV12-3/TRBV12-4	.	TRBJ2-1	CASSHATLGEDGQFF	TGTGCCAGCAGTCACGCGACCTTGGGGGAGGATGGGCAGTTCTTC
.	TRBV6-5	.	TRBJ2-2	CASSYSYYIADTGELFF	TGTGCCAGCAGTTACTCGTATTATATAGCGGACACCGGGGAGCTGTTTTTT
TRBD1	TRBV5-1	many	TRBJ1-1	CASSSPTGGSVNTEAFF	TGCGCCAGCAGCTCCCCTACAGGGGGCTCGGTGAACACTGAAGCTTTCTTT
TRBD1	TRBV28	many	TRBJ2-7	CASSLEGQGPEQYF	TGTGCCAGCAGTTTAGAGGGACAGGGGCCCGAGCAGTACTTC
TRBD2	TRBV5-1	.	TRBJ2-1	CASSRAGGPSEQFF	TGCGCCAGCAGCCGAGCGGGAGGGCCGAGTGAGCAGTTCTTC
.	TRBV24-1	.	TRBJ1-2	CATTLGPYGYTF	TGTGCCACCACTTTAGGACCCTATGGCTACACCTTC
TRBD2	TRBV27	.	TRBJ2-1	CASSPGLAGVNERFF	TGTGCCAGCAGCCCGGGACTAGCGGGAGTAAATGAGCGGTTCTTC
.	TRBV3-1	few	TRBJ2-2	CARQGTNTGELFF	TGTGCCAGACAGGGAACGAACACCGGGGAGCTGTTTTTT
.	TRBV6-2/TRBV6-3	many	TRBJ1-1	CASSTVPLPPEAFF	TGTGCCAGCAGTACGGTGCCCCTTCCGCCTGAAGCTTTCTTT
TRBD2	TRBV20-1	few	TRBJ2-5	CSAEGTSGDQETQYF	TGCAGTGCTGAGGGCACTAGCGGGGATCAAGAGACCCAGTACTTC
TRBD1	TRBV5-1	many	TRBJ2-1	CASSWTGTGSHSEQFF	TGCGCCAGCAGCTGGACCGGGACAGGGAGCCATAGTGAGCAGTTCTTC
.	TRBV12-3/TRBV12-4	.	TRBJ2-3	CASSSPLGAFYTDTQYF	TGTGCCAGCAGTTCACCGTTGGGGGCCTTTTACACAGATACGCAGTATTTT
TRBD2	TRBV4-3	few	TRBJ2-3	CASSPGQREIDTQYF	TGCGCCAGCAGCCCAGGACAGCGGGAGATAGATACGCAGTATTTT
.	TRBV9	.	TRBJ1-3	CASSVGNDANTIYF	TGTGCCAGCAGCGTAGGCAACGACGCGAACACCATATATTTT
.	TRBV27	few	TRBJ1-3	CASSLREPGHSGNTIYF	TGTGCCAGCAGTTTAAGGGAACCGGGACACTCTGGAAACACCATATATTTT
.	TRBV27	many	TRBJ2-7	CASSAGNYEQYF	TGTGCCAGCAGTGCAGGGAATTACGAGCAGTACTTC
.	TRBV7-2	many	TRBJ2-7	CASSTGQPLWYEQYF	TGTGCCAGCAGCACCGGACAGCCTTTATGGTACGAGCAGTACTTC
.	TRBV27	many	TRBJ2-7	CASRSTGAYEQYF	TGTGCCAGCAGATCGACGGGAGCCTACGAGCAGTACTTC
.	TRBV20-1	many	TRBJ1-1	CSALDIRNTEAFF	TGCAGTGCTTTAGACATCAGGAACACTGAAGCTTTCTTT
.	TRBV7-9	.	TRBJ2-3	CASSIDSTTDTQYF	TGTGCCAGCAGCATTGACTCTACCACAGATACGCAGTATTTT
.	TRBV11-2	few	TRBJ2-3	CASSLDVSGIRGTDTQYF	TGTGCCAGCAGCTTAGACGTGTCAGGGATTAGAGGCACAGATACGCAGTATTTT
.	TRBV5-1	few	TRBJ2-2	CASSLARTVANTGELFF	TGCGCCAGCAGCTTGGCAAGGACGGTTGCGAACACCGGGGAGCTGTTTTTT
.	TRBV20-1	.	TRBJ2-7	CSACLDLAEQYF	TGCAGTGCATGCCTAGATCTAGCCGAGCAGTACTTC